Included here is one T cell receptor (beta chain) sequence, with context. The germline CDR1 and CDR2 sequences are SGHRS and YFSETQ. V was pared by 4 bases and J by 1 base, with 14 bases between. The CDR3 spans 15 residues. This entry is derived from a study of identical twins. TCRdb re-analysed the 5' RACE reads in MiXCR, keeping a single row per CDR3 protein. Here the sample spans 450,000 or so distinct CDR3 sequences, approximately 14% being singletons. With no exceptions, donors were healthy Caucasians. This sample also belongs to another study, concerning yellow fever vaccine responses in identical twins.

The clonotype originates from a woman under 30 in good health. The sample consisted of CD4+ T cells sorted from blood. J is TRBJ1-1 and V is TRBV5-1; tentatively, D is TRBD1 (5 bases). CDR3: CASSTAGLSNTEAFF. DNA for the CDR3: TGCGCCAGCAGCACCGCGGGACTCTCGAACACTGAAGCTTTCTTT. The complete variable domain, with remaining parts taken from reference TRBV5-1 and TRBJ1-1, reads KAGVTQTPRYLIKTRGQQVTLSCSPISGHRSVSWYQQTPGQGLQFLFEYFSETQRNKGNFPGRFSGRQFSNSRSEMNVSTLELGDSALYLCASSTAGLSNTEAFFGQGTRLTVV.